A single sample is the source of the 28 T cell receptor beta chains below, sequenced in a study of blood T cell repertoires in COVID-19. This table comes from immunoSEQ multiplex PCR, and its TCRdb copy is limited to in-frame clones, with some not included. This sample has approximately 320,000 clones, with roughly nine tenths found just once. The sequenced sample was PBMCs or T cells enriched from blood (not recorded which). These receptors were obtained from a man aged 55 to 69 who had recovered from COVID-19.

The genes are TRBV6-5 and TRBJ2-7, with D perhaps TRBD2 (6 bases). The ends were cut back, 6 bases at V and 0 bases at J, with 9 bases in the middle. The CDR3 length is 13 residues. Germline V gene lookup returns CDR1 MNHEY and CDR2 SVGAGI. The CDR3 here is CASSAGSSYEQYF. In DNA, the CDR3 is TGTGCCAGCAGCGCCGGGAGCTCCTACGAGCAGTACTTC.

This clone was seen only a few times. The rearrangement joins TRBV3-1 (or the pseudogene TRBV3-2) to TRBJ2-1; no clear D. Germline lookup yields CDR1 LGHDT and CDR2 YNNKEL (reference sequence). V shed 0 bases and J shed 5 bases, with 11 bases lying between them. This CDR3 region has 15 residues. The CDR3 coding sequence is TGTGCCAGCAGCCAAGATTTCGCGCTAAACAATGAGCAGTTCTTC. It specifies CASSQDFALNNEQFF.

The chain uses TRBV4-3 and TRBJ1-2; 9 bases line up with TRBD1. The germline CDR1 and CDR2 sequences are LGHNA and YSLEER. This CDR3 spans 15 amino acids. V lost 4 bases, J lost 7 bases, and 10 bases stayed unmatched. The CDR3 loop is CASSPGTGTIFGYTF. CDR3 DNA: TGCGCCAGCAGCCCGGGGACAGGGACTATCTTTGGCTACACCTTC.

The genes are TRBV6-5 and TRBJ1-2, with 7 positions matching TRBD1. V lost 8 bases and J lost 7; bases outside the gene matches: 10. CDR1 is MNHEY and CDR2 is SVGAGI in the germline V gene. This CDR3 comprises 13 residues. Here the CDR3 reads CASRTPTGIGYTF. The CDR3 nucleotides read TGTGCCAGCCGTACCCCGACAGGGATTGGCTACACCTTC.

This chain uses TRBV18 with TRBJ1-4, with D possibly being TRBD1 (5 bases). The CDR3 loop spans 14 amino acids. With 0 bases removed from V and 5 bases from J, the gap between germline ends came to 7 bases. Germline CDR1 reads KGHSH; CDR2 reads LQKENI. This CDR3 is CASSPPSGNEKLFF. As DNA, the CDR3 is TGTGCCAGCTCACCACCTTCAGGGAATGAAAAACTGTTTTTT.

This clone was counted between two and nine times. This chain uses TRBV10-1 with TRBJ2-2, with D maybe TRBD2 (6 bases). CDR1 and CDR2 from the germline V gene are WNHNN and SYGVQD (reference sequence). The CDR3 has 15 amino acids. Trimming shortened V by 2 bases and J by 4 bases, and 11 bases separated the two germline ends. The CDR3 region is CASSESGFSTGELFF. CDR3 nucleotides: TGCGCCAGCAGTGAGAGCGGGTTCAGCACCGGGGAGCTGTTTTTT.

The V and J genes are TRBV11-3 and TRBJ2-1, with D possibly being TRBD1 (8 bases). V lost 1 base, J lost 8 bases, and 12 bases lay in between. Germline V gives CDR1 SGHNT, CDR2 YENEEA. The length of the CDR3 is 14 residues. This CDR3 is CASSLGTGRDEQFF. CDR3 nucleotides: TGTGCCAGCAGCTTAGGGACAGGGAGGGATGAGCAGTTCTTC.

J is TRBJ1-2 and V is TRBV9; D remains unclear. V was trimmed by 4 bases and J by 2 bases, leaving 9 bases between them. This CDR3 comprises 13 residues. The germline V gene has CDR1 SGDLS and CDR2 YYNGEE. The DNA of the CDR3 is TGTGCCAGCAGCCAGCCGGGGAACTATGGCTACACCTTC. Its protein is CASSQPGNYGYTF.

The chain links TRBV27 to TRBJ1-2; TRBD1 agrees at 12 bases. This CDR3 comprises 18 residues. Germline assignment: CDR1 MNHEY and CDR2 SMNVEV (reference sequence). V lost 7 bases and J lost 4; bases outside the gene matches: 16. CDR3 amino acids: CASTQHGLGTGGAYGYTF. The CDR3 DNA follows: TGTGCCAGCACCCAGCATGGATTGGGGACAGGGGGCGCCTATGGCTACACCTTC.

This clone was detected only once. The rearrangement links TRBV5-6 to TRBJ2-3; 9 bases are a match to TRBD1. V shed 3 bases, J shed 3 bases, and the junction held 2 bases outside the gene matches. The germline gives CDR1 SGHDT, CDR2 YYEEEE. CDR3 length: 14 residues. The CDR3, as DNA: TGTGCCAGCAGCTCGACAGGGGGGACAGATACGCAGTATTTT. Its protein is CASSSTGGTDTQYF.

CDR3 residues: CASMGTGGAMSEQYF. The CDR3 region has the DNA TGTGCCAGCATGGGCACAGGGGGCGCGATGAGCGAGCAGTACTTC. V is TRBV6-5 and J is TRBJ2-7, with 9 bases that match TRBD1. This CDR3 contains 15 residues. Trimming took 7 bases from V and 6 from J; bases not matched to a gene: 13. Per the germline V gene, CDR1 is MNHEY and CDR2 is SVGAGI.

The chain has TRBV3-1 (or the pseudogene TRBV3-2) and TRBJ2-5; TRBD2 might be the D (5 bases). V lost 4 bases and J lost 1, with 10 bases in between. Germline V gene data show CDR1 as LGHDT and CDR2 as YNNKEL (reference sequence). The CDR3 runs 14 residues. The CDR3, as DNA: TGTGCCAGCAGCCTAGCGCAACTCCAAGAGACCCAGTACTTC. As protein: CASSLAQLQETQYF.

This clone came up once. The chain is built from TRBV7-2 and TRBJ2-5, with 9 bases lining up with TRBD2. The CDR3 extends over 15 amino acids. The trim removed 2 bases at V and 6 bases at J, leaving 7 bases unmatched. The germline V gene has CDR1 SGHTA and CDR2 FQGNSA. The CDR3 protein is CASSLYPAGGKTQYF. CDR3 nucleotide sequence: TGTGCCAGCAGCTTATATCCAGCGGGGGGAAAGACCCAGTACTTC.

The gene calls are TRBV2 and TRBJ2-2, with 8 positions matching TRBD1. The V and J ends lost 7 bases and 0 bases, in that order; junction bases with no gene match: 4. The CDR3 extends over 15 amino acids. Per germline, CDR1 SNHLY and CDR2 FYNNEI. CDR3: CASNRQGTNTGELFF. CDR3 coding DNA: TGTGCCAGCAACAGACAGGGGACGAACACCGGGGAGCTGTTTTTT.

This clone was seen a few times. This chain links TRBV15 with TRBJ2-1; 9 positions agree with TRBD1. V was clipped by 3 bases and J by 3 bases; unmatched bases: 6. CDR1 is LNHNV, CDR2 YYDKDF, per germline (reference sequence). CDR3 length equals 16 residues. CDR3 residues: CATSRDQGQGYNEQFF. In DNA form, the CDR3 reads TGTGCCACCAGCAGGGACCAGGGACAGGGCTACAATGAGCAGTTCTTC.

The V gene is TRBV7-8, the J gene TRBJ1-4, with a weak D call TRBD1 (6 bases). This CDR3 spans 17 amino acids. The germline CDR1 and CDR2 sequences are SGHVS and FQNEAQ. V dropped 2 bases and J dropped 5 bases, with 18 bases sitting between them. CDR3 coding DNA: TGTGCCAGCAGCTTAAACAGGGTTTTGGGGAAAAATGAAAAACTGTTTTTT. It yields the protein CASSLNRVLGKNEKLFF.

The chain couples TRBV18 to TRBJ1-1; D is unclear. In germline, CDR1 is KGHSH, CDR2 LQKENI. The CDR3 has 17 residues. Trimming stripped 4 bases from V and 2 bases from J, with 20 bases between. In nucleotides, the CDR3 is TGTGCCAGCTCACTCTCCCCCCCTGTTGTACACAACACTGAAGCTTTCTTT. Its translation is CASSLSPPVVHNTEAFF.

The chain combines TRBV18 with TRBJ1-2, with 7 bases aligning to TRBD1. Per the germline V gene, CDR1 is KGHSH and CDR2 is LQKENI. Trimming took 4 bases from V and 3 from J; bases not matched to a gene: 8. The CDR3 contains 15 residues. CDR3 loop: CASSLTLGGDYGYTF. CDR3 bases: TGTGCCAGCTCACTCACGCTAGGGGGCGACTATGGCTACACCTTC.

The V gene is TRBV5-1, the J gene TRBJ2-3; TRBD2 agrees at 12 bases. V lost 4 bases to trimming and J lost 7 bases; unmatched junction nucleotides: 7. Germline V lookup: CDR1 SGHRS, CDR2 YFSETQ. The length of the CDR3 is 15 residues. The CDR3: CASSRLAGAGYTQYF. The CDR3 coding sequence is TGCGCCAGCAGCAGACTAGCGGGAGCAGGGTATACGCAGTATTTT.

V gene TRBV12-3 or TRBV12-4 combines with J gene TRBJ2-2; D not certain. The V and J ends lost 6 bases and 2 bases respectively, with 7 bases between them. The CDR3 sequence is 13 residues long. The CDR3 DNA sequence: TGTGCCAGCAGCCTTATAAACACCGGGGAGCTGTTTTTT. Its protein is CASSLINTGELFF.

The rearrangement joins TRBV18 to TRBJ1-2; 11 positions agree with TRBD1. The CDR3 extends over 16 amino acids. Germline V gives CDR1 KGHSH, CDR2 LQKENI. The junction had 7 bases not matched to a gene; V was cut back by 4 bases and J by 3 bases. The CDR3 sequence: CASSLGTGGTDYGYTF. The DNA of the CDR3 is TGTGCCAGCTCACTCGGGACAGGGGGGACGGACTATGGCTACACCTTC.

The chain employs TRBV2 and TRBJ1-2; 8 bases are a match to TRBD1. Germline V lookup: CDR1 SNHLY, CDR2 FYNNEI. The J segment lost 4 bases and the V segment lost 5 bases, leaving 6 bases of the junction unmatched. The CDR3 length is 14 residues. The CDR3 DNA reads TGTGCCAGCAGTTTACAGGGGGAAGGCTATGGCTACACCTTC. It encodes CASSLQGEGYGYTF.

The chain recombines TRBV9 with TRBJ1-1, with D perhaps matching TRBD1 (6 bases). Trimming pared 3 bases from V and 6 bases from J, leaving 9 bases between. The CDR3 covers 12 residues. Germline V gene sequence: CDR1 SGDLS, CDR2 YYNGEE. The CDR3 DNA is TGTGCCAGCAGCGAGACAGGTTCTGAAGCTTTCTTT. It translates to CASSETGSEAFF.

CDR3: CASSSEGQEVYGYTF. DNA of the CDR3: TGTGCCAGCAGCTCGGAAGGACAAGAAGTCTATGGCTACACCTTC. The rearrangement links TRBV5-6 to TRBJ1-2; maybe TRBD1 (5 bases). The CDR3 spans 15 residues. Trimming took off 3 bases at V and 4 bases at J, with 16 bases between the two ends. Per the germline V gene, CDR1 is SGHDT and CDR2 is YYEEEE.

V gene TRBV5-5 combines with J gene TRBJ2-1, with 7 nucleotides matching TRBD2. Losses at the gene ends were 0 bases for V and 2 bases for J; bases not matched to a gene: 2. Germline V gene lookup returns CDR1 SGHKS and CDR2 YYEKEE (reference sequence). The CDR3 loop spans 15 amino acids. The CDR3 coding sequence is TGTGCCAGCAGCTTGGCAGCGGGGACCTACAATGAGCAGTTCTTC. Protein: CASSLAAGTYNEQFF.

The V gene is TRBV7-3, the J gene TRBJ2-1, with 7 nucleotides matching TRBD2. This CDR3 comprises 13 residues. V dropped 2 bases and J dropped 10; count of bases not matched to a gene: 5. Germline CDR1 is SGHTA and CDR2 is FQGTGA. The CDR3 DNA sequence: TGTGCCAGCAGCTTAGGGAGCGGGGCGGAGCAGTTCTTC. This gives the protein CASSLGSGAEQFF. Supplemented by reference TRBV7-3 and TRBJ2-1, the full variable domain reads GAGVSQTPSNKVTEKGKYVELRCDPISGHTALYWYRQSLGQGPEFLIYFQGTGAADDSGLPNDRFFAVRPEGSVSTLKIQRTERGDSAVYLCASSLGSGAEQFFGPGTRLTVL.

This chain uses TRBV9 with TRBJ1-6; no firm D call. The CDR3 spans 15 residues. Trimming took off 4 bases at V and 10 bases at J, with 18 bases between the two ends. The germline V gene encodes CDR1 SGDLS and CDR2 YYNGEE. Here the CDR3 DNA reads TGTGCCAGCAGCCCCCAGAGGGCAGGAGGCTCACCCCTCCACTTT. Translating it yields CASSPQRAGGSPLHF.

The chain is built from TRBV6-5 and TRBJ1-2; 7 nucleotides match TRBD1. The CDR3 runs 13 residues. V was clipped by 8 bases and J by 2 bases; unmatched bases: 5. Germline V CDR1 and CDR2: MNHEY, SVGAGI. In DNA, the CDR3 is TGTGCCAGCCGGTCAGGGGGAAACTATGGCTACACCTTC. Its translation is CASRSGGNYGYTF.